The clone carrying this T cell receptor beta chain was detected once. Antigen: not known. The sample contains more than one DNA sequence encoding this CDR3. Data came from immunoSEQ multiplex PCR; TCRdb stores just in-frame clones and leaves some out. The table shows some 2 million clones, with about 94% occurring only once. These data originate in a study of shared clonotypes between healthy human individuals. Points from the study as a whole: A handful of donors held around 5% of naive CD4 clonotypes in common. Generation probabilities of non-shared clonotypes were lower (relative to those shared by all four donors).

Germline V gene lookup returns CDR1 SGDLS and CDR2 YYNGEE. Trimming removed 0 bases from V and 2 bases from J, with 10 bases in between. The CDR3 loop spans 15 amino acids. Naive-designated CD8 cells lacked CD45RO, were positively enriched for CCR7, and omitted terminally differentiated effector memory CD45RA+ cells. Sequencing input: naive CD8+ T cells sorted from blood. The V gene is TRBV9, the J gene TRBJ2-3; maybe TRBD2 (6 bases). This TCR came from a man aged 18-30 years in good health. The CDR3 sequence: CASSVVSGDTDTQYF. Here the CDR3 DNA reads TGTGCCAGCAGCGTAGTTAGCGGAGACACAGATACGCAGTATTTT.